This T cell receptor beta chain was sequenced for a study of T cells after yellow fever vaccination. The CDR3 contains 12 residues. Trimming removed 1 base from V and 6 bases from J, with 4 bases in between. Germline V gives CDR1 SEHNR, CDR2 FQNEAQ (reference sequence). UMIs were added to TCR cDNA along with a universal primer site when it was made by 5'RACE template switching. One entry per CDR3 protein, called by TCRdb with MiXCR from the 5' RACE reads. This repertoire shows hundreds of thousands of distinct CDR3 sequences, around 4% found once; its top ten account for around 22%. The study, taken as a whole, reports: Some clonotypes were seen in both the CD4 and the CD8 compartments. These made up a small share and likely arose from convergent recombination. The booster response re-showed most primary clones: over 95% CD4, around 87% CD8.

A note on this clonotype: Its matching antigen is unknown.

The specimen comprised PBMCs, sampled on the day of the yellow fever booster vaccination. The rearrangement links TRBV7-9 to TRBJ2-4, with unresolved D. The origin of this receptor is a man between 18 and 35 years old who received the YFV17D yellow fever vaccine. CDR3 protein: CASSLGGNIQYF. DNA for the CDR3: TGTGCCAGCAGCTTAGGGGGAAACATTCAGTACTTC.